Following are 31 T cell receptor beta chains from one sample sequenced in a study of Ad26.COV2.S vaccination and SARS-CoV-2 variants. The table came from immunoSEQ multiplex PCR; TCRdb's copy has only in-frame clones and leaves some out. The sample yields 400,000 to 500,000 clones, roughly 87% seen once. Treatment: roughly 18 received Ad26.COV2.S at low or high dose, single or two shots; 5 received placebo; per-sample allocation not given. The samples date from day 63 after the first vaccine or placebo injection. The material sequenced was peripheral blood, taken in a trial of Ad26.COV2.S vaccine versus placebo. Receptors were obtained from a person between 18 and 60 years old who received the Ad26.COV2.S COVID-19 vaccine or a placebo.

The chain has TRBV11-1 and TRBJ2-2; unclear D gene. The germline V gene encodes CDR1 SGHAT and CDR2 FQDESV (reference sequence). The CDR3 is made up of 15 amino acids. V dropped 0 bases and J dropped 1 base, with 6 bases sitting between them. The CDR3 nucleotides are TGTGCCAGCAGCTTAGCAGGCGGGAACACCGGGGAGCTGTTTTTT. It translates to CASSLAGGNTGELFF.

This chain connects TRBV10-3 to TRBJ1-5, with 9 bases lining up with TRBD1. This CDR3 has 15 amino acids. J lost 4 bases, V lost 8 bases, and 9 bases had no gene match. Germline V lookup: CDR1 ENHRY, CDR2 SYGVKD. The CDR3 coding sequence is TGTGCCATCGGGGGAGGGACAGGGCCGAATCAGCCCCAGCATTTT. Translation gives CAIGGGTGPNQPQHF.

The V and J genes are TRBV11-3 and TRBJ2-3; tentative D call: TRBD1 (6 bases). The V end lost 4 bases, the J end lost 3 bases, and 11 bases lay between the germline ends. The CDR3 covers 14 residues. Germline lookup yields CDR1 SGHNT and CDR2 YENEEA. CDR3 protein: CASSSTTGTDTQYF. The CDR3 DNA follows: TGTGCCAGCAGCTCCACCACAGGGACAGATACGCAGTATTTT.

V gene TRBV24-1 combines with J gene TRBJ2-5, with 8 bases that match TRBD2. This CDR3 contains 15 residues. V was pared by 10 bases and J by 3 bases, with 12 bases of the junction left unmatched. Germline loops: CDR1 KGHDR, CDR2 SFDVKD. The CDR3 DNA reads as TGTGCCACTGGCCCGGGGGGGGTATTGGAAGAGACCCAGTACTTC. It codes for CATGPGGVLEETQYF.

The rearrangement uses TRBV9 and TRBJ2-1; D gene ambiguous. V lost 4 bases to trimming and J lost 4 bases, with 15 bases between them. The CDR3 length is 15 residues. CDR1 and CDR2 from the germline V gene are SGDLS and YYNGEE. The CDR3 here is CASSISRPGYNEQFF. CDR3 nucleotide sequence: TGTGCCAGCAGCATTAGTCGTCCCGGGTACAATGAGCAGTTCTTC. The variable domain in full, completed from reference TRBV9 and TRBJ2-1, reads DSGVTQTPKHLITATGQRVTLRCSPRSGDLSVYWYQQSLDQGLQFLIQYYNGEERAKGNILERFSAQQFPDLHSELNLSSLELGDSALYFCASSISRPGYNEQFFGPGTRLTVL.

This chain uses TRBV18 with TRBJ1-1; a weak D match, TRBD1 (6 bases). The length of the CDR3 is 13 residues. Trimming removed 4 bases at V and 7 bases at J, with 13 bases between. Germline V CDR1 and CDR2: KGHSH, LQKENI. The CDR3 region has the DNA TGTGCCAGCTCACGTACAGGGAGTAATGAAGCTTTCTTT. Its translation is CASSRTGSNEAFF.

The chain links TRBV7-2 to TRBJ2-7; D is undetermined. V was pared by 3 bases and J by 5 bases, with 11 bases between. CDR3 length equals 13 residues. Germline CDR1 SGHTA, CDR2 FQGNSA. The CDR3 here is CASSFNWVDEQYV. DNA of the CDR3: TGTGCCAGCAGCTTCAACTGGGTGGACGAGCAGTACGTC.

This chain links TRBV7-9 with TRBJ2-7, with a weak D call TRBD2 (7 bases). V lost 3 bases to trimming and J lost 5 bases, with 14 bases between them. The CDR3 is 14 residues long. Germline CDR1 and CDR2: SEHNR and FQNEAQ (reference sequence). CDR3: CASSFTRGGDEQYF. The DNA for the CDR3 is TGTGCCAGCAGCTTCACCCGAGGGGGGGACGAGCAGTACTTC.

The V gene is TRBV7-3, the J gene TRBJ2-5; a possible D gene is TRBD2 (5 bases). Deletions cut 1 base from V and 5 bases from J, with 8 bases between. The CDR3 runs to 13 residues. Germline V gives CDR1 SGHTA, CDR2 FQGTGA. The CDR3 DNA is TGTGCCAGCAGCTTAAGGCCGGGGGAGACCCAGTACTTC. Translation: CASSLRPGETQYF. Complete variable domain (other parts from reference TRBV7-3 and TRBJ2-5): GAGVSQTPSNKVTEKGKYVELRCDPISGHTALYWYRQSLGQGPEFLIYFQGTGAADDSGLPNDRFFAVRPEGSVSTLKIQRTERGDSAVYLCASSLRPGETQYFGPGTRLLVL.

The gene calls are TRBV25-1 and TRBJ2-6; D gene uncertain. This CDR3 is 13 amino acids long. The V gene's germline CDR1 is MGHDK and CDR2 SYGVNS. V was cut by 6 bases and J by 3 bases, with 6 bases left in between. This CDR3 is CASRAFGANVLTF. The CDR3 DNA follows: TGTGCCAGCAGGGCCTTTGGGGCCAACGTCCTGACTTTC.

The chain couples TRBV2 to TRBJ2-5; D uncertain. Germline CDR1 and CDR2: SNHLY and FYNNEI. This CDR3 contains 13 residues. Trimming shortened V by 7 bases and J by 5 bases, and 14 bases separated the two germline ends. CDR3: CASIRSVAETQYF. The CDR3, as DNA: TGTGCCAGCATTCGGAGCGTCGCGGAGACCCAGTACTTC.

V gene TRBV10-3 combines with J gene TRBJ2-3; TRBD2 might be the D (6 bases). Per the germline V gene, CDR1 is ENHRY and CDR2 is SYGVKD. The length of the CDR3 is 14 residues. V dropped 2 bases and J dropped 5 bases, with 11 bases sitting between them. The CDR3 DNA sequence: TGTGCCATCAGTGAGAGTAAGGGAGGAGATACGCAGTATTTT. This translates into CAISESKGGDTQYF.

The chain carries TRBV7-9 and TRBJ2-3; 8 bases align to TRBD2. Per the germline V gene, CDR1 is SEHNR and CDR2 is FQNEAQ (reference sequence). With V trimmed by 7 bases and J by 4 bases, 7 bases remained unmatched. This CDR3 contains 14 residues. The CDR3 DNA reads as TGTGCCAGCAACCAGCGGGGGATCTCAGATACGCAGTATTTT. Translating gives CASNQRGISDTQYF.

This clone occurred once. The CDR3 reads CASSGRQAEGEAFF. The CDR3, as DNA: TGTGCCAGCAGTGGCAGACAGGCAGAGGGTGAAGCTTTCTTT. The V call is TRBV27, the J call TRBJ1-1; tentative D call: TRBD1 (6 bases). Trimming shortened V by 5 bases and J by 7 bases, and 17 bases separated the two germline ends. In germline, CDR1 is MNHEY, CDR2 SMNVEV (reference sequence). The CDR3 is 14 amino acids.

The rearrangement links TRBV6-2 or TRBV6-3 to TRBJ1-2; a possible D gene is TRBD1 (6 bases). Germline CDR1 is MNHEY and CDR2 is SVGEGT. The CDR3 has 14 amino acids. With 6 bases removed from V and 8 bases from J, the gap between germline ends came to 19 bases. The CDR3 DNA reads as TGTGCCAGCAGCCAACTGGACAGCCGTCGAGGCTACACCTTC. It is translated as CASSQLDSRRGYTF.

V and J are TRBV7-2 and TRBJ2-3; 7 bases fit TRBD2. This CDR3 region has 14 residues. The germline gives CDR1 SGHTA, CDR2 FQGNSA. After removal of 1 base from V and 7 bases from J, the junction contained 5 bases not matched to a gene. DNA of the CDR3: TGTGCCAGCAGCTTAGGGCGGGAGAGCAATACGCAGTATTTT. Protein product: CASSLGRESNTQYF.

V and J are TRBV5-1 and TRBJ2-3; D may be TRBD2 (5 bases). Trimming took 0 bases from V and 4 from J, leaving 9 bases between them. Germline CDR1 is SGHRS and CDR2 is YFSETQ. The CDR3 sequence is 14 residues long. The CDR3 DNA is TGCGCCAGCAGCTTGGGCGGGTTAGCAGATACGCAGTATTTT. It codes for CASSLGGLADTQYF.

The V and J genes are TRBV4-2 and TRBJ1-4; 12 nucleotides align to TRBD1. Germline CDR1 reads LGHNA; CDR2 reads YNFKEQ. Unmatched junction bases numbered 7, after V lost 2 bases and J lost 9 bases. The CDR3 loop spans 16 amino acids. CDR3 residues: CASSQLVGQGAKKLFF. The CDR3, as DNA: TGTGCCAGCAGCCAACTCGTGGGACAGGGGGCGAAAAAACTGTTTTTT.

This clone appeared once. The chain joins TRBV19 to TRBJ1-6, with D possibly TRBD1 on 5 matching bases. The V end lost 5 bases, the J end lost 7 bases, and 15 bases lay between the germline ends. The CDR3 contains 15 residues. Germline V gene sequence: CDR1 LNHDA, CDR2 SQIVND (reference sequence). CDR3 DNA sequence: TGTGCCAGTAGTGCCCCGGCAGGGTTGAATTCACCCCTCCACTTT. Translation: CASSAPAGLNSPLHF.

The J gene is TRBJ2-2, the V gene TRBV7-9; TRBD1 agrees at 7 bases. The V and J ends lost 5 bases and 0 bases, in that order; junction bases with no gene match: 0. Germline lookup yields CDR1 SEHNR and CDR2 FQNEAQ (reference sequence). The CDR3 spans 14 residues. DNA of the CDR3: TGTGCCAGCAGCCAGGGGGCGAACACCGGGGAGCTGTTTTTT. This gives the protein CASSQGANTGELFF. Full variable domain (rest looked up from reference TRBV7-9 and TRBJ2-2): DTGVSQNPRHKITKRGQNVTFRCDPISEHNRLYWYRQTLGQGPEFLTYFQNEAQLEKSRLLSDRFSAERPKGSFSTLEIQRTEQGDSAMYLCASSQGANTGELFFGEGSRLTVL.

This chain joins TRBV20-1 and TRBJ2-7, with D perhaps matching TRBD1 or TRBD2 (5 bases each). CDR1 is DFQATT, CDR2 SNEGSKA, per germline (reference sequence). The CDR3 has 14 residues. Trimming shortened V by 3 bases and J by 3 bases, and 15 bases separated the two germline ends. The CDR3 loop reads CSASPVRGDYEQYV. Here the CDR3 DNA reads TGCAGTGCTAGTCCAGTGAGAGGGGACTACGAGCAGTACGTC.

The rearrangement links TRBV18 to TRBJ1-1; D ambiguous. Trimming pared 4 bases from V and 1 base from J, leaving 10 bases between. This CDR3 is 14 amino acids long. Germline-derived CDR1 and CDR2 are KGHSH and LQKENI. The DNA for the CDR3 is TGTGCCAGCTCACTATTACCAGGGAACACTGAAGCTTTCTTT. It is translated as CASSLLPGNTEAFF.

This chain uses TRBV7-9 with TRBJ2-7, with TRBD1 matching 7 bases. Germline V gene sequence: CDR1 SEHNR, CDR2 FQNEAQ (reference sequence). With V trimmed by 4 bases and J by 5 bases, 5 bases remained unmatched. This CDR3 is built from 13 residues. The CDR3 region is CASSSRDRDEQYV. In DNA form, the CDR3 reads TGTGCCAGCAGCTCCAGAGACAGGGACGAGCAGTACGTC.

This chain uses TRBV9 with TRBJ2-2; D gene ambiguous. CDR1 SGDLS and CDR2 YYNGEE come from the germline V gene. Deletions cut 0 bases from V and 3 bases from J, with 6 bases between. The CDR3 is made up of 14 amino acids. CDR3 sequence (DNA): TGTGCCAGCAGCGTAGTCAGTGACACCGGGGAGCTGTTTTTT. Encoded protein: CASSVVSDTGELFF.

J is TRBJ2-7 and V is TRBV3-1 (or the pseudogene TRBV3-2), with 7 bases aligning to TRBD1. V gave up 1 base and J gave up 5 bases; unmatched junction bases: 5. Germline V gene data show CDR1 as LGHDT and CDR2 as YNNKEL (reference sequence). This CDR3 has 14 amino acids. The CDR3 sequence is CASSQVDRDHEQYF. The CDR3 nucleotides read TGTGCCAGCAGCCAAGTCGACAGGGATCACGAGCAGTACTTC.

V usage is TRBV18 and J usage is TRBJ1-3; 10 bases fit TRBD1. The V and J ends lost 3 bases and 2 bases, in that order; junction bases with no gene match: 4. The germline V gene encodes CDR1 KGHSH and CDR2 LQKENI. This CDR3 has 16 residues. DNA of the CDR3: TGTGCCAGCTCACCCATGGGGACAGGGGCTGGAAACACCATATATTTT. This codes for CASSPMGTGAGNTIYF.

CDR3 loop: CASSTYAGGQETQYF. In DNA form, the CDR3 reads TGTGCCAGCAGCACTTATGCGGGGGGACAAGAGACCCAGTACTTC. This chain joins TRBV3-1 (or the pseudogene TRBV3-2) and TRBJ2-5; TRBD2 matches at 8 bases. Germline assignment: CDR1 LGHDT and CDR2 YNNKEL (reference sequence). This CDR3 has 15 residues. J gave up 2 bases and V 5 bases, and 7 bases lay outside the gene matches.

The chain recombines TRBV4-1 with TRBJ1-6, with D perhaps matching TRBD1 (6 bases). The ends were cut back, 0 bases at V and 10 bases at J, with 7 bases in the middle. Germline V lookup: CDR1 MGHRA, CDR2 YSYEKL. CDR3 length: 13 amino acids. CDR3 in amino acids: CASSQERGSPLHF. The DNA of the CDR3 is TGCGCCAGCAGCCAAGAAAGGGGGTCACCCCTCCACTTT.

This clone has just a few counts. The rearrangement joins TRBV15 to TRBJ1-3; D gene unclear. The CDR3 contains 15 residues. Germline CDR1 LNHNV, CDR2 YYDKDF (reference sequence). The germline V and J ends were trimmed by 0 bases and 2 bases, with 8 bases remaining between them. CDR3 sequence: CATSRDLTAGNTIYF. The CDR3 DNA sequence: TGTGCCACCAGCAGAGATCTTACAGCTGGAAACACCATATATTTT.

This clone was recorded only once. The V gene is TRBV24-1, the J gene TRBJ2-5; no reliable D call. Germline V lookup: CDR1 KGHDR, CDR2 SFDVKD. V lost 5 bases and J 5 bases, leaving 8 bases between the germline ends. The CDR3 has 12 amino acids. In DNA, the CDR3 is TGTGCCACCAGTGGGATGGGGGAGACCCAGTACTTC. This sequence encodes CATSGMGETQYF.

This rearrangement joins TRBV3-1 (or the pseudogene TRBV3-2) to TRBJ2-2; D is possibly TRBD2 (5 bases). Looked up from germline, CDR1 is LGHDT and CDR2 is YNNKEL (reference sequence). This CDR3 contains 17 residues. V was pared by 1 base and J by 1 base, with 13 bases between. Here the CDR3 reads CASSQGWRTMNTGELFF. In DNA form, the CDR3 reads TGTGCCAGCAGCCAAGGCTGGAGGACGATGAACACCGGGGAGCTGTTTTTT.